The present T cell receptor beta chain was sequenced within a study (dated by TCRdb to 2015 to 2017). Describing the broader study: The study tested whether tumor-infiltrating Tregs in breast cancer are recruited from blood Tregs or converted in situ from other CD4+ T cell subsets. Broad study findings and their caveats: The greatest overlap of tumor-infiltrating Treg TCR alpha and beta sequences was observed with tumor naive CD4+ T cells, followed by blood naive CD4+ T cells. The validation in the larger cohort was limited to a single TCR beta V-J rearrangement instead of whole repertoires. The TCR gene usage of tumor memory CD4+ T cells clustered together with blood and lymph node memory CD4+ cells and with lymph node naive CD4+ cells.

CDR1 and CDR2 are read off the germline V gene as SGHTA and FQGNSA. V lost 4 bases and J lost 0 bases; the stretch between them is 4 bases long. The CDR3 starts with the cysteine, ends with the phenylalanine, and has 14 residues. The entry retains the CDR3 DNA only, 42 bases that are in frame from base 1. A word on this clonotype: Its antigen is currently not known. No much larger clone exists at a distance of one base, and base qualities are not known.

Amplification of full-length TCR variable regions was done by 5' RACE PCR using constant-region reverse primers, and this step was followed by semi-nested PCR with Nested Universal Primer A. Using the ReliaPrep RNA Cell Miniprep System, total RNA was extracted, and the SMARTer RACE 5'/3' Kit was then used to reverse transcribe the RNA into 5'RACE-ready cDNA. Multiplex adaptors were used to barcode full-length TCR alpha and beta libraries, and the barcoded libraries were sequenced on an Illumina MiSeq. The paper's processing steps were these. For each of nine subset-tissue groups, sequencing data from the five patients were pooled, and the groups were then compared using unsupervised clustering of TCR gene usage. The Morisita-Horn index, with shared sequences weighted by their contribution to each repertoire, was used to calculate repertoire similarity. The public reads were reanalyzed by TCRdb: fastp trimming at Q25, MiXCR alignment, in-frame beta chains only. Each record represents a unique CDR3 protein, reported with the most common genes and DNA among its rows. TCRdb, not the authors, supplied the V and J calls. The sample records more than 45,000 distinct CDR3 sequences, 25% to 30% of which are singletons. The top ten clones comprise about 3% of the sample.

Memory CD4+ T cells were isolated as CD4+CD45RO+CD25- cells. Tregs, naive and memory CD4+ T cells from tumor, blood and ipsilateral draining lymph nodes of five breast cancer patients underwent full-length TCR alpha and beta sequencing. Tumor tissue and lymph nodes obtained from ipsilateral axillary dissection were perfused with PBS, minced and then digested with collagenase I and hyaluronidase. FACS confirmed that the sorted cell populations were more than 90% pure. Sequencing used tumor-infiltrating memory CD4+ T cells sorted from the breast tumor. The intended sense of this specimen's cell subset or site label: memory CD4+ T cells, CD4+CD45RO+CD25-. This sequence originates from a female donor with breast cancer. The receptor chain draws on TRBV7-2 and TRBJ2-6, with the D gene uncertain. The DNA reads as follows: TGTGCCAGCAGCTCCCTCTCTGGGGCCAACGTCCTGACTTTC. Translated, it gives CASSSLSGANVLTF.